This T cell receptor beta chain was found in a study of regulatory and conventional T cells in RAG deficiency. Assay used: immunoSEQ multiplex PCR; TCRdb lists only in-frame clones, some missing. The data show around 22,000 clones, 85% to 95% seen once. Blood CD4+ CD25-low CD127-high conventional T cells supplied the genomic DNA template. CDR3 length: 15 residues. CDR1 is PRHDT and CDR2 is FYEKMQ in the germline V gene (reference sequence). The J segment lost 4 bases and the V segment lost 2 bases, leaving 3 bases of the junction unmatched. These same records also appear under a second study, on regulatory T cells. That paper states: The PCR used 52 TRBV and 13 TRBJ primers.

The TCR originated in a human donor in good health. Sample: CD4+ T cells sorted from blood. The chain couples TRBV13 to TRBJ2-1; 9 bases are shared with TRBD1. CDR3 sequence reads: CASSLRTGAYNEQFF. The DNA for the CDR3 is TGTGCCAGCAGCTTAAGGACAGGGGCTTACAATGAGCAGTTCTTC.